What follows is one T cell receptor beta chain and its context. Its specificity is not known. With V trimmed by 4 bases and J by 5 bases, 6 bases remained unmatched. CDR3 length equals 15 residues. Germline values: CDR1 MDHEN, CDR2 SYDVKM. This sample was taken from a study of graft-versus-host responses after intestinal transplantation. For the study at large: Tacrolimus plus steroids were given to all recipients for around three years, preceded by anti-thymocyte globulin induction.

Profiling relied on immunoSEQ multiplex PCR, and the TCRdb table lists in-frame clones only, not all of them. The sample includes over 75,000 clones, about nine tenths of them seen just once. The sequenced sample was unstimulated CD8+ T cells sorted from spleen or lymph node cells, obtained before transplant. This TCR derives from a human donor who was the organ donor for an intestinal transplant. The chain links TRBV28 to TRBJ1-4; 8 nucleotides align to TRBD1. CDR3 DNA: TGTGCCAGCAGTTACAACAGGGGGAAAAATGAAAAACTGTTTTTT. Translating it yields CASSYNRGKNEKLFF.